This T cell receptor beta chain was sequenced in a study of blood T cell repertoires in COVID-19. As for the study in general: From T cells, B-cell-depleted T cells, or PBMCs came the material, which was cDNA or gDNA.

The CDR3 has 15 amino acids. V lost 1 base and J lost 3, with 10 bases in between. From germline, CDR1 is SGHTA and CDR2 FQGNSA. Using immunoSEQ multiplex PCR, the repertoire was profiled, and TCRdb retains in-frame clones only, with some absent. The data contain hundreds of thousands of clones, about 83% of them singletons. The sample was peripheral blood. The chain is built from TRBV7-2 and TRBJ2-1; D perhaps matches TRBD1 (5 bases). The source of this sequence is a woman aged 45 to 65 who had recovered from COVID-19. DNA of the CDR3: TGTGCCAGCAGCTTAGGACCCAGGGACTACAATGAGCAGTTCTTC. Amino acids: CASSLGPRDYNEQFF.